The 21 T cell receptor beta chains presented below share a single source sample, sequenced in a study of blood T cell repertoires in COVID-19. The data were produced by immunoSEQ multiplex PCR, yet TCRdb's version contains in-frame clones alone and is incomplete. The sample includes about 200,000 clones, roughly 80% of them seen just once. Sequencing input: peripheral blood. The receptors come from a woman of 80 years or more with COVID-19, enrolled during active disease.

The chain recombines TRBV7-9 with TRBJ1-2, with D possibly matching TRBD1 (6 bases). Trimming cost V 1 base and J 4 bases, with 16 bases left between them. The CDR3 has 16 amino acids. The germline CDR1 and CDR2 sequences are SEHNR and FQNEAQ (reference sequence). As DNA, the CDR3 is TGTGCCAGCAGCTTAGGGAACGGGGGGCGCGTCTATGGCTACACCTTC. Residues: CASSLGNGGRVYGYTF.

The V gene is TRBV5-6, the J gene TRBJ2-7; 8 positions match TRBD2. The V and J ends lost 1 base and 9 bases, in that order; junction bases with no gene match: 21. CDR1 and CDR2 (germline): SGHDT, YYEEEE. CDR3 length: 18 residues. This CDR3 is CASSLKAGARGASTGQYF. In DNA form, the CDR3 reads TGTGCCAGCAGCTTGAAAGCGGGAGCCAGAGGAGCCTCTACGGGGCAGTACTTC.

The gene calls are TRBV23-1 and TRBJ1-3, with 7 bases identical to TRBD1. TRBV23-1 is noted as an ORF with a role that remains uncertain. Unmatched junction bases numbered 12, after V lost 3 bases and J lost 4 bases. This CDR3 region has 17 residues. The CDR3 nucleotides are TGCGCCAGCAGTCACCGGACAGGTAGAGCAGAAGGAAACACCATATATTTT. Protein product: CASSHRTGRAEGNTIYF.

This clone was found a few times. The V and J genes are TRBV6-1 and TRBJ1-5; 9 bases align to TRBD1. The CDR3 is made up of 16 amino acids. From germline, CDR1 is MNHNS and CDR2 SASEGT. V lost 0 bases to trimming and J lost 5 bases; unmatched junction nucleotides: 5. This CDR3 reads CASSEAQGQGYQPQHF. The CDR3 nucleotides read TGTGCCAGCAGTGAAGCGCAGGGACAGGGCTATCAGCCCCAGCATTTT.

V gene TRBV2 combines with J gene TRBJ1-3; D remains unclear. Germline lookup yields CDR1 SNHLY and CDR2 FYNNEI. With 8 bases removed from V and 1 base from J, the gap between germline ends came to 9 bases. The CDR3 is 13 residues long. The CDR3 DNA sequence: TGTGCCAGCTCCGACTGGTCTGGAAACACCATATATTTT. Amino acids: CASSDWSGNTIYF.

The chain links TRBV10-3 to TRBJ1-2; the D gene is possibly TRBD1 (6 bases). The germline V gene has CDR1 ENHRY and CDR2 SYGVKD. The CDR3 has 11 residues. V was trimmed by 7 bases and J by 8 bases, leaving 11 bases between them. CDR3 amino acids: CAITGVSGYTF. In DNA form, the CDR3 reads TGTGCCATCACAGGGGTTAGCGGCTACACCTTC.

The chain couples TRBV19 to TRBJ1-2, with D perhaps TRBD1 (5 bases). Germline values: CDR1 LNHDA, CDR2 SQIVND (reference sequence). V was clipped by 0 bases and J by 8 bases, with 13 bases between them. The CDR3 totals 14 residues. The CDR3 loop reads CASSIDGGSRGYTF. As DNA, the CDR3 is TGTGCCAGTAGTATAGACGGGGGTTCGAGGGGCTACACCTTC.

The chain recombines TRBV29-1 with TRBJ1-4; 7 nucleotides align to TRBD1. This CDR3 has 14 amino acids. Germline V lookup: CDR1 SQVTM, CDR2 ANQGSEA. V lost 7 bases, J lost 5 bases, and 10 bases stayed unmatched. The CDR3 nucleotides are TGCAGCGCTGCTCCCGGGACAGTAAATGAAAAACTGTTTTTT. Protein product: CSAAPGTVNEKLFF.

CDR3 in DNA: TGTGCCAGCAGCCCGGACAGCAACTATGGCTACACCTTC. This encodes CASSPDSNYGYTF. The rearrangement links TRBV12-3 or TRBV12-4 to TRBJ1-2, with a possible D match to TRBD1 (6 bases). Deletions cut 6 bases from V and 2 bases from J, with 10 bases between. There are 13 residues in the CDR3.

The chain is built from TRBV7-3 and TRBJ2-1; a weak D match, TRBD1 (8 bases). From germline, CDR1 is SGHTA and CDR2 FQGTGA. With 5 bases removed from V and 8 bases from J, the gap between germline ends came to 22 bases. The CDR3 spans 16 residues. Here the CDR3 DNA reads TGTGCCAGCAGCCGGGGGGCAGGACCAGGGGGCGATGAGCAGTTCTTC. It yields the protein CASSRGAGPGGDEQFF.

The chain recombines TRBV7-6 with TRBJ1-2, with a weak D call TRBD1 (6 bases). The V gene lost 5 bases and the J gene lost 6 bases, with 19 bases spanning the gap. The CDR3 extends over 15 amino acids. The germline gives CDR1 SGHVS, CDR2 FNYEAQ. In DNA form, the CDR3 reads TGTGCCAGCAGCCTCGTCGCGGGGGCGCTTGATGGCTACACCTTC. It codes for CASSLVAGALDGYTF.

The CDR3 nucleotides read TGTGCCAGCAGCTTTTACGACAGGGTCGGGAACACTGAAGCTTTCTTT. Residues: CASSFYDRVGNTEAFF. This chain joins TRBV5-5 and TRBJ1-1; 7 bases are shared with TRBD1. The J segment lost 1 base and the V segment lost 2 bases, leaving 8 bases of the junction unmatched. From germline, CDR1 is SGHKS and CDR2 YYEKEE (reference sequence). The CDR3 has 16 amino acids. Combining the CDR3 with reference TRBV5-5 and TRBJ1-1 gives the whole variable domain DAGVTQSPTHLIKTRGQQVTLRCSPISGHKSVSWYQQVLGQGPQFIFQYYEKEERGRGNFPDRFSARQFPNYSSELNVNALLLGDSALYLCASSFYDRVGNTEAFFGQGTRLTVV.

V is TRBV6-5 and J is TRBJ2-7; D unresolved. Germline-derived CDR1 and CDR2 are MNHEY and SVGAGI. The CDR3 runs 14 residues. Deletions cut 0 bases from V and 0 bases from J, with 6 bases between. The CDR3 DNA reads as TGTGCCAGCAGTTACTCCCGTTCCTCCTACGAGCAGTACTTC. It encodes CASSYSRSSYEQYF.

The chain uses TRBV7-3 and TRBJ1-2; tentatively, D is TRBD1 (5 bases). The V gene lost 4 bases and the J gene lost 4 bases, with 16 bases spanning the gap. The CDR3 is made up of 15 amino acids. Germline V gene sequence: CDR1 SGHTA, CDR2 FQGTGA. CDR3 nucleotides: TGTGCCAGCAGCTCCTCCGGGGGGGTAGGCTATGGCTACACCTTC. Protein: CASSSSGGVGYGYTF.

V gene TRBV4-1 combines with J gene TRBJ2-1; TRBD2 aligns across 10 bases. Germline CDR1 MGHRA, CDR2 YSYEKL. The CDR3 runs to 14 residues. Trimming at V came to 4 bases and at J to 8 bases, leaving 5 bases not matched to a gene. For the CDR3, the DNA is TGCGCCAGCAGCCGAGGGACTAGCGACGATGAGCAGTTCTTC. This sequence encodes CASSRGTSDDEQFF.

V and J are TRBV7-3 and TRBJ2-3, with TRBD2 as a possible D gene (5 bases). V was pared by 6 bases and J by 1 base, with 11 bases between. Germline loops: CDR1 SGHTA, CDR2 FQGTGA. The CDR3 contains 14 residues. The CDR3 spells CASRGPSRTDTQYF. The DNA for the CDR3 is TGTGCCAGCAGAGGCCCTAGCCGCACAGATACGCAGTATTTT.

The chain joins TRBV5-1 to TRBJ1-6; 7 positions agree with TRBD1. J was trimmed by 1 base and V by 6 bases; bases with no gene match: 19. This CDR3 has 20 residues. Germline CDR1 SGHRS, CDR2 YFSETQ. Here the CDR3 reads CASIPRGRATYGSYNSPLHF. Written as DNA, the CDR3 is TGCGCCAGCATCCCCAGGGGGAGAGCCACGTATGGGTCCTATAATTCACCCCTCCACTTT.

The chain carries TRBV12-5 and TRBJ1-5; 10 nucleotides agree with TRBD1. J lost 6 bases, V lost 3 bases, and 8 bases had no gene match. The CDR3 spans 16 residues. In germline, CDR1 is LGHNT, CDR2 FRNRAP. CDR3 in amino acids: CASGLSRDRGPQPQHF. The CDR3 bases are TGTGCTAGTGGTTTATCCCGGGACAGGGGTCCTCAGCCCCAGCATTTT.

The CDR3 spells CASSYGGLDEAFF. CDR3 DNA: TGTGCCAGCAGTTACGGCGGGTTGGATGAAGCTTTCTTT. V gene TRBV2 combines with J gene TRBJ1-1; D is uncertain. The CDR3 runs to 13 residues. CDR1 and CDR2 (germline): SNHLY, FYNNEI. Trimming shortened V by 5 bases and J by 7 bases, and 14 bases separated the two germline ends.

The chain employs TRBV5-4 and TRBJ1-3; D gene ambiguous. Germline V CDR1 and CDR2: SGHNT, YYREEE (reference sequence). Trimming cost V 2 bases and J 0 bases, with 3 bases left between them. The CDR3 is 13 amino acids. This chain's CDR3 is CASSFYSGNTIYF. In nucleotides, the CDR3 is TGTGCCAGCAGCTTCTACTCTGGAAACACCATATATTTT.

The chain carries TRBV5-1 and TRBJ1-3; D remains ambiguous. Trimming removed 0 bases from V and 4 bases from J, with 14 bases in between. This CDR3 comprises 16 residues. Germline V gene sequence: CDR1 SGHRS, CDR2 YFSETQ. CDR3 sequence reads: CASSLGGESGGNTIYF. The CDR3 DNA follows: TGCGCCAGCAGCTTGGGGGGAGAGTCAGGCGGAAACACCATATATTTT.